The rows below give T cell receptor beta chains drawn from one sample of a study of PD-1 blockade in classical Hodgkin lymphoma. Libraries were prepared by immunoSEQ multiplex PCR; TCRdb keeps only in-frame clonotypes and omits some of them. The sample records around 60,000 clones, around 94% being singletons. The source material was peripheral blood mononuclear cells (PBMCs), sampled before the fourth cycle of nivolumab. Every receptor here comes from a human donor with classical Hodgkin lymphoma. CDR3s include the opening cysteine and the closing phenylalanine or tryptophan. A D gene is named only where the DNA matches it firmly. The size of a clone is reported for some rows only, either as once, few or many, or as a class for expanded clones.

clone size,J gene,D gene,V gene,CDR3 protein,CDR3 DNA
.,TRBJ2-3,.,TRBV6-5,CASSDTRDTQYF,TGTGCCAGCAGTGACACTAGAGATACGCAGTATTTT
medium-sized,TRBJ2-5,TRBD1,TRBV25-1,CASSERGHQETQYF,TGTGCCAGCAGTGAAAGGGGGCACCAAGAGACCCAGTACTTC
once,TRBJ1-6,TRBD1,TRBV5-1,CASSYDRGGSPLHF,TGCGCCAGCAGCTACGACAGGGGTGGTTCACCCCTCCACTTT
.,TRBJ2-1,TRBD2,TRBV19,CASSHSGHTNEQFF,TGTGCCAGTAGTCATAGCGGGCATACCAATGAGCAGTTCTTC
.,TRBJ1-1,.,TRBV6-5,CASSYSWGRTEAFF,TGTGCCAGCAGTTACTCCTGGGGGAGGACTGAAGCTTTCTTT
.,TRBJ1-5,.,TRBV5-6,CASSLGTASNQPQHF,TGTGCCAGCAGCTTGGGGACAGCTAGCAATCAGCCCCAGCATTTT
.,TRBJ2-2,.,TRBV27,CASSLWLNTGELFF,TGTGCCAGCAGTTTATGGCTGAACACCGGGGAGCTGTTTTTT
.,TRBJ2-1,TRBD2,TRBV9,CASSPERETAYNEQFF,TGTGCCAGCAGTCCCGAGCGGGAGACGGCCTACAATGAGCAGTTCTTC
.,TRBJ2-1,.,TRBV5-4,CASSLAPGLDNEQFF,TGTGCCAGCAGCTTGGCCCCAGGGTTGGACAATGAGCAGTTCTTC
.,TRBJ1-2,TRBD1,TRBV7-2,CASSLGQGYGYTF,TGTGCCAGCAGCCTGGGACAGGGGTATGGCTACACCTTC
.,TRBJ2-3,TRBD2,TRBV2,CASRPPPGLAGLTDTQYF,TGTGCCAGCAGGCCCCCCCCGGGACTAGCGGGGCTCACAGATACGCAGTATTTT
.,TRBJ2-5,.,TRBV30,CAWSSYLAKTQYF,TGTGCCTGGAGTTCCTATCTGGCGAAGACCCAGTACTTC
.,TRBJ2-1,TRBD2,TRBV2,CASRGLAEENEQFF,TGTGCCAGCAGAGGACTAGCGGAGGAGAATGAGCAGTTCTTC